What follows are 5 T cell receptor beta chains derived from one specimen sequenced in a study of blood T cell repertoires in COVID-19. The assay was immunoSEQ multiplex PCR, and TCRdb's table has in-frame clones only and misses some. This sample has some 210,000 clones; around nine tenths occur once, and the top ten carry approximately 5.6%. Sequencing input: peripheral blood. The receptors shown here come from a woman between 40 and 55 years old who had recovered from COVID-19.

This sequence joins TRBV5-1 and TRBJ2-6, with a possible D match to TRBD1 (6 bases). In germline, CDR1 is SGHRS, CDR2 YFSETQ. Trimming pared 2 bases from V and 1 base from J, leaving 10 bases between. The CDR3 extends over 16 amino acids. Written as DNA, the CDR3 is TGCGCCAGCAGCTTAGATGGGACATCTGGGGCCAACGTCCTGACTTTC. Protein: CASSLDGTSGANVLTF.

The CDR3 is CASKGGQVNTGELFF. In nucleotides, the CDR3 is TGTGCCAGCAAGGGGGGACAGGTGAACACCGGGGAGCTGTTTTTT. The gene calls are TRBV6-5 and TRBJ2-2; 8 positions match TRBD1. CDR3 length equals 15 residues. With 7 bases clipped from V and 1 base from J, the junction kept 5 bases outside the gene matches. Per germline, CDR1 MNHEY and CDR2 SVGAGI.

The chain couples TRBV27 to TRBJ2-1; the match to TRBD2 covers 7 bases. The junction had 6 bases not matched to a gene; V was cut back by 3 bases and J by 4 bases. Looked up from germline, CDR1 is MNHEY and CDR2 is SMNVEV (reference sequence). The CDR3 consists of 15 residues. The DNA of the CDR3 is TGTGCCAGCAGTTTTGGCGGGAGCAGGTACAATGAGCAGTTCTTC. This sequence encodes CASSFGGSRYNEQFF.

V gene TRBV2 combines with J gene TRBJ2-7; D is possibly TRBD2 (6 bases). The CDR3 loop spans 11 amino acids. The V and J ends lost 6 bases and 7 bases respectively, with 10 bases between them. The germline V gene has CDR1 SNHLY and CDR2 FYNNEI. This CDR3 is CASRAGGEQYF. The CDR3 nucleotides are TGTGCCAGCAGGGCCGGGGGTGAGCAGTACTTC.

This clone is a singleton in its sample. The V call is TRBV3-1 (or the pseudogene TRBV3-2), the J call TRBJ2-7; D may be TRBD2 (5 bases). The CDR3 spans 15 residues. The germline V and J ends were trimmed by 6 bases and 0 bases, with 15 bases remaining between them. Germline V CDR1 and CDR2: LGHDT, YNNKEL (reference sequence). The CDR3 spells CASRRAGVNSYEQYF. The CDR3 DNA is TGTGCCAGCAGAAGGGCGGGCGTTAACTCCTACGAGCAGTACTTC.